This T cell receptor (beta chain) stems from a study of memory CD4+ T cells and cytomegalovirus serostatus. Background on the study: Healthy Belgian adult donors included about nine CMV-positive and 24 CMV-negative people.

The protocol was immunoSEQ multiplex PCR, while the TCRdb copy is restricted to in-frame clones and leaves out a portion. The data hold around 54,000 clones, with 78% observed a single time. The sort gate was single viable CD3+CD4+CD8-CD45RO+ cells for memory CD4+ T cells. This clone was counted a single time. The CDR3 has 11 residues. Germline values: CDR1 MDHEN, CDR2 SYDVKM. V was clipped by 6 bases and J by 5 bases, with 7 bases between them. Material: memory CD4+ T cells from blood. The receptor's source is an adult in good health and CMV-seronegative. This rearrangement joins TRBV28 to TRBJ2-5, with D uncertain. Here the CDR3 DNA reads TGTGCCAGCAGGCTGGGGGAGACCCAGTACTTC. It yields the protein CASRLGETQYF.